This TCR beta chain came from a study of EBV T-cell therapy then PD-1 blockade in nasopharyngeal carcinoma. Documented treatment: AdE1-LMPpoly-expanded autologous EBV-specific T-cell therapy followed by anti-PD-1 nivolumab. V dropped 0 bases and J dropped 0 bases, with 14 bases sitting between them. This CDR3 contains 17 residues. Germline assignment: CDR1 SGHDN and CDR2 FVKESK. As regards this clone: Its antigen remains unknown.

Libraries were prepared by immunoSEQ multiplex PCR; TCRdb keeps only in-frame clonotypes and omits some of them. This table holds roughly 20,000 clones, 84% found once. The receptor was derived from a man aged 35-49 years with nasopharyngeal carcinoma. The chain joins TRBV14 to TRBJ1-1, with D tentatively TRBD1 (5 bases). The sequenced sample was CD8+ T cells from blood, obtained at approximately day 31 from a patient whose treatment included autologous EBV-specific T cells and nivolumab. The CDR3 coding sequence is TGTGCCAGCAGCCAAGATCTAGGGCCAGGGATGAACACTGAAGCTTTCTTT. It specifies CASSQDLGPGMNTEAFF.